The TCR beta chain under discussion was sequenced for a study of CD8 T cells in ankylosing spondylitis (dated by TCRdb to about 2017). In terms of the full investigation: The study set out to find disease-linked TCR variants by profiling T cell receptor beta repertoires in ankylosing spondylitis patients and healthy donors. The full study cohort comprised about 23 ankylosing spondylitis patients and 85 to 120 healthy donors. Peripheral blood samples were taken, and synovial fluid was additionally collected from ankylosing spondylitis patients.

Concerning this clonotype: Its antigen is currently not known. No base quality values were provided; no much bigger clone lies one nucleotide off.

The research as a whole found: Some TCR beta motif variants had previously been reported in synovial fluid and blood of reactive arthritis patients, which suggested common disease-initiation mechanisms. A TCR beta motif made up of several highly homologous amino acid variants appeared to be characteristic of blood from ankylosing spondylitis patients. According to the report, matched synovial fluid samples from ankylosing spondylitis patients were significantly enriched for the disease-linked clones. The disease-linked clones had a CD8+ phenotype and were found at relatively low frequencies in peripheral blood.

CDR1 and CDR2, looked up from the germline V gene, are SQVTM and ANQGSEA. The germline ends are 10 bases apart after V is trimmed by 7 bases and J by 0 bases. Counted from cysteine to phenylalanine, this CDR3 has 12 amino acids. Here the CDR3 DNA is all that survives: 36 bases in frame from base 1. Sequencing was performed on an Illumina HiSeq 2500. Quantitative 5'-RACE with molecular barcodes was the method used to prepare the TCR beta libraries. The paper's data handling went like this. To identify disease-linked TCR variants, a new computational method was used, one built on a probabilistic model of VDJ rearrangement. The public sequencing data were trimmed at Q25 with fastp and processed into clonotypes with MiXCR by TCRdb, which kept only in-frame beta chains. Entries are consolidated by CDR3 protein sequence, retaining the most common genes and DNA. TCRdb assigned the V and J calls; the authors' analysis was not used. This sample has fewer than 250,000 distinct CDR3 sequences in its table, and about 16% of those were observed once. The ten largest clones add up to roughly 46% of the sample.

Sequences were obtained from blood, either unsorted or a sorted T cell fraction (not recorded which). This TCR was sampled from a male donor with ankylosing spondylitis. This chain is built from TRBV29-1 and TRBJ2-7, with the D segment possibly TRBD1 or TRBD2, each aligning over 5 bases. Here the CDR3 is given as CSGWDPSYEQYF. The nucleotide sequence reads as follows: TGCAGCGGGTGGGACCCCTCCTACGAGCAGTACTTC.